These T cell receptor beta chains were read from a single sample in a study of CD8 T cells in Susac syndrome. TCRdb re-analysed the immunoSEQ multiplex PCR reads in MiXCR, keeping a single row per CDR3 protein. The table has fewer than 95,000 distinct CDR3 sequences, approximately 96% seen once. The specimen was CD8+ T cells from PBMCs. These receptors all come from a human donor with Susac syndrome. The CDR3 runs from the conserved cysteine through the conserved F or W. The order of the fields is clone size, D gene, V gene, J gene, CDR3 protein, CDR3 DNA. D genes are given only for firm matches. Where a row states a size, it is once, few, many or the class of an expanded clone; other rows omit it.

>NA|TRBD1|TRBV20-1|TRBJ2-7
CSAYPPGQGAGEQYF
TGCAGTGCCTACCCTCCGGGACAGGGGGCGGGGGAGCAGTACTTC
>once|NA|TRBV30|TRBJ2-7
CAWTGNTYEQYF
TGTGCCTGGACAGGGAATACCTACGAGCAGTACTTC
>NA|TRBD1|TRBV4-1|TRBJ2-5
CASSKPPTGLEETQYF
TGCGCCAGCAGCAAGCCACCGACAGGGCTCGAGGAGACCCAGTACTTC
>NA|TRBD1|TRBV20-1|TRBJ1-2
CSASGPGTGNYGYTF
TGCAGTGCTAGTGGCCCCGGGACAGGCAACTATGGCTACACCTTC
>NA|NA|TRBV9|TRBJ1-6
CASSPAAADSPLHF
TGTGCCAGCAGTCCCGCCGCGGCAGATTCACCCCTCCACTTT
>NA|NA|TRBV4-3|TRBJ2-7
CASSQAAGAYEQYF
TGCGCCAGCAGCCAAGCCGCAGGGGCCTACGAGCAGTACTTC
>NA|TRBD1|TRBV4-3|TRBJ1-2
CASSQGTQGGGYTF
TGCGCCAGCAGCCAAGGGACACAGGGGGGAGGCTACACCTTC
>NA|TRBD1|TRBV15|TRBJ1-5
CATSRGGQKRQPQHF
TGTGCCACCAGCAGAGGGGGACAGAAACGGCAGCCCCAGCATTTT
>NA|TRBD2|TRBV3-1|TRBJ2-3
CASSSWGGDTQYF
TGTGCCAGCAGCTCTTGGGGGGGAGATACGCAGTATTTT
>once|NA|TRBV5-6|TRBJ1-4
CASSHTTGAREKLFF
TGTGCCAGCAGCCACACGACGGGGGCACGGGAAAAACTGTTTTTT
>NA|NA|TRBV12-5|TRBJ1-5
CASGYPFQGGQPQHF
TGTGCTAGTGGCTACCCGTTCCAGGGAGGTCAGCCCCAGCATTTT
>NA|NA|TRBV9|TRBJ2-1
CASSVSPGLNNEQFF
TGTGCCAGCAGCGTTAGCCCAGGACTGAACAATGAGCAGTTCTTC
>once|TRBD1|TRBV25-1|TRBJ1-2
CASRSTGDSYGYTF
TGTGCCAGCCGGTCGACAGGGGATTCCTATGGCTACACCTTC
>NA|TRBD2|TRBV20-1|TRBJ2-1
CSASHRLAGGLNEQFF
TGCAGTGCTTCTCACAGACTAGCGGGGGGTCTCAATGAGCAGTTCTTC
>NA|NA|TRBV7-3|TRBJ2-3
CASSLSGGSGDTQYF
TGTGCCAGCAGCTTAAGCGGGGGCAGTGGAGATACGCAGTATTTT
>NA|NA|TRBV3-1|TRBJ2-7
CASSRGHKEQYF
TGTGCCAGCAGCCGCGGACACAAGGAGCAGTACTTC
>NA|NA|TRBV30|TRBJ1-1
CAWQGNTEAFF
TGTGCCTGGCAAGGGAACACTGAAGCTTTCTTT
>NA|NA|TRBV20-1|TRBJ1-2
CSASDSFYGYTF
TGCAGTGCTTCGGACAGCTTCTATGGCTACACCTTC
>NA|NA|TRBV5-1|TRBJ2-5
CASSLANDKETQYF
TGCGCCAGCAGCTTGGCCAACGATAAAGAGACCCAGTACTTC
>NA|TRBD1|TRBV29-1|TRBJ1-1
CSVRGRLNTEAFF
TGCAGCGTCAGGGGGCGGTTGAACACTGAAGCTTTCTTT
>NA|TRBD1|TRBV5-1|TRBJ2-3
CASSFPSGQGSTDTQYF
TGCGCCAGCAGCTTCCCTTCGGGACAGGGTAGCACAGATACGCAGTATTTT
>once|NA|TRBV9|TRBJ2-5
CASSVVAGETQYF
TGTGCCAGCAGCGTAGTGGCGGGAGAGACCCAGTACTTC